This entry concerns a single T cell receptor (beta chain). These data come from a study of T cell responses to AZD1222 COVID-19 vaccine. TCRdb keeps only in-frame clones here, not all; method: immunoSEQ multiplex PCR. The sample has approximately 130,000 clones; roughly 92% are singletons. The CDR3 has 14 amino acids. Germline V gene data show CDR1 as SGHRS and CDR2 as YFSETQ. The V end lost 4 bases, the J end lost 5 bases, and 14 bases lay between the germline ends. The chain joins TRBV5-1 to TRBJ2-3; perhaps TRBD2 as D (5 bases). This material consisted of peripheral blood, taken 28 days after the second AZD1222 dose. This sequence was found in an adult who received the AZD1222 COVID-19 vaccine. CDR3 nucleotides: TGCGCCAGCAGCGAACCGGGGTACGGAGATACGCAGTATTTT. Amino acids: CASSEPGYGDTQYF.